The 32 T cell receptor beta chains given below trace back to one sample, sequenced in a study of patients and donors after allogeneic stem cell transplantation. TCRdb itself ran the RT-PCR reads through MiXCR, one entry per CDR3 protein. This table holds about 110,000 distinct CDR3 sequences, approximately 40% found once. What was sequenced was blood, either unsorted or a sorted T cell fraction (not recorded which). The receptors derive from a human donor who was either an allogeneic HSCT recipient or a stem cell or donor lymphocyte infusion donor (not recorded which). It is not recorded whose cells these are; they may come from a transplant donor.

The V call is TRBV12-3 or TRBV12-4, the J call TRBJ2-2, with D possibly matching TRBD2 (6 bases). V lost 2 bases and J lost 6, with 7 bases in between. The CDR3 is 13 amino acids. CDR3 sequence reads: CASSLSGAGELFF. CDR3 coding DNA: TGTGCCAGCAGTTTATCGGGGGCCGGGGAGCTGTTTTTT.

This sequence joins TRBV3-1 and TRBJ2-5; D is ambiguous. V dropped 0 bases and J dropped 1 base, with 9 bases sitting between them. The CDR3 runs to 15 residues. The germline CDR1 and CDR2 sequences are LGHDT and YNNKEL (reference sequence). The CDR3 spells CASSQDGFVQETQYF. Written as DNA, the CDR3 is TGTGCCAGCAGCCAAGATGGATTCGTCCAAGAGACCCAGTACTTC.

At least ten counts were recorded for this clonotype. The CDR3 bases are TGTGCCAGCAGCCTCAGGGTTGTGGGCTCCATTGGTGAAGCTTTCTTT. Translating gives CASSLRVVGSIGEAFF. The rearrangement links TRBV6-6 to TRBJ1-1, with a tentative D call TRBD1 (5 bases). This CDR3 has 16 residues. Trimming removed 6 bases at V and 7 bases at J, with 24 bases between. Germline CDR1 reads MNHNY; CDR2 reads SVGAGI (reference sequence).

V gene TRBV18 combines with J gene TRBJ2-7; the D gene is possibly TRBD1 (6 bases). The germline V gene encodes CDR1 KGHSH and CDR2 LQKENI. V lost 8 bases, J lost 5 bases, and 13 bases lay in between. CDR3 length: 12 residues. The CDR3 bases are TGTGCCAGCCGCGAACAGGGCCACGAGCAGTACTTC. This translates into CASREQGHEQYF.

This CDR3 reads CASSQDIGTEAYNEQFF. The CDR3 coding sequence is TGTGCCAGCAGCCAAGACATAGGGACAGAGGCCTACAATGAGCAGTTCTTC. The rearrangement links TRBV3-1 to TRBJ2-1; TRBD1 matches at 7 bases. Germline CDR1 and CDR2: LGHDT and YNNKEL (reference sequence). This CDR3 region has 17 residues. Losses at the gene ends were 0 bases for V and 2 bases for J; bases not matched to a gene: 7.

The chain uses TRBV7-9 and TRBJ1-2; 7 bases line up with TRBD1. In germline, CDR1 is SEHNR, CDR2 FQNEAQ (reference sequence). The J segment lost 3 bases and the V segment lost 0 bases, leaving 10 bases of the junction unmatched. This CDR3 spans 17 amino acids. The CDR3 DNA is TGTGCCAGCAGCTTAGCGCAGGGACAGCAAATTTACTATGGCTACACCTTC. It yields the protein CASSLAQGQQIYYGYTF.

J is TRBJ2-2 and V is TRBV6-5; D not certain. Trimming took 8 bases from V and 1 from J, leaving 11 bases between them. The germline V gene encodes CDR1 MNHEY and CDR2 SVGAGI. The CDR3 runs to 14 residues. The CDR3, as DNA: TGTGCCAGCCAGAGGAGTAGGAACACCGGGGAGCTGTTTTTT. Residues: CASQRSRNTGELFF.

This clonotype was seen a few times. The chain joins TRBV4-3 to TRBJ2-7; the D gene could be TRBD1 or TRBD2 (5 bases each). The CDR3 runs 14 residues. V lost 2 bases to trimming and J lost 7 bases, with 15 bases between them. In germline, CDR1 is LGHNA, CDR2 YSLEER. The CDR3 sequence is CASSQQAGRREQYF. CDR3 DNA sequence: TGCGCCAGCAGCCAACAGGCAGGGCGGAGGGAGCAGTACTTC.

A few counts support this clonotype. This chain links TRBV6-6 with TRBJ1-1; D gene unclear. Trimming cost V 4 bases and J 4 bases, with 10 bases left between them. CDR1 and CDR2 from the germline V gene are MNHNY and SVGAGI (reference sequence). The CDR3 sequence is 13 residues long. The CDR3 sequence: CASSFDRSTEAFF. CDR3 nucleotides: TGTGCCAGCAGTTTCGACCGGAGCACTGAAGCTTTCTTT.

V and J are TRBV10-3 and TRBJ1-1; 9 bases match TRBD1. V was clipped by 6 bases and J by 6 bases; unmatched bases: 14. Germline V CDR1 and CDR2: ENHRY, SYGVKD. There are 16 residues in the CDR3. In DNA, the CDR3 is TGTGCCATCAGCCTACACCGGGACAGGGCTGCCCCTGAAGCTTTCTTT. It encodes CAISLHRDRAAPEAFF.

The gene calls are TRBV3-1 and TRBJ2-7, with a weak D call TRBD2 (6 bases). The germline V gene encodes CDR1 LGHDT and CDR2 YNNKEL (reference sequence). The ends were cut back, 3 bases at V and 7 bases at J, with 7 bases in the middle. CDR3 length: 11 residues. CDR3 sequence (DNA): TGTGCCAGCAGCCATGGGGGGGAGCAGTACTTC. This sequence encodes CASSHGGEQYF.

The V call is TRBV25-1, the J call TRBJ1-1; D might be TRBD1 (6 bases). The germline V gene has CDR1 MGHDK and CDR2 SYGVNS. The CDR3 runs to 14 residues. Trimming removed 1 base from V and 6 bases from J, with 12 bases in between. CDR3 sequence reads: CASSEWETGSEAFF. The CDR3 coding sequence is TGTGCCAGCAGTGAATGGGAGACAGGCTCTGAAGCTTTCTTT.

This clonotype was counted ten times or more. The V gene is TRBV7-9, the J gene TRBJ2-3; D unresolved. Germline loops: CDR1 SEHNR, CDR2 FQNEAQ (reference sequence). The CDR3 is 13 residues long. V was pared by 7 bases and J by 2 bases, with 10 bases between. This CDR3 is CASTFETTDTQYF. The CDR3 DNA sequence: TGTGCCAGCACCTTTGAGACCACAGATACGCAGTATTTT.

This clonotype has only a few counts. The rearrangement joins TRBV24-1 to TRBJ1-6; D is unresolved. This CDR3 contains 15 residues. Germline values: CDR1 KGHDR, CDR2 SFDVKD. The V and J ends lost 0 bases and 5 bases respectively, with 7 bases between them. CDR3 amino acids: CATSDLDEDNSPLHF. Written as DNA, the CDR3 is TGTGCCACCAGTGATTTGGACGAGGATAATTCACCCCTCCACTTT.

The rearrangement links TRBV29-1 to TRBJ2-1; 9 bases align to TRBD2. J gave up 5 bases and V 5 bases, and 7 bases lay outside the gene matches. CDR3 length: 14 residues. Germline values: CDR1 SQVTM, CDR2 ANQGSEA. Written as DNA, the CDR3 is TGCAGCGTTTTGAAGGGACTAGCCAACAATGAGCAGTTCTTC. It specifies CSVLKGLANNEQFF.

The chain uses TRBV7-2 and TRBJ1-6; D uncertain. The V gene's germline CDR1 is SGHTA and CDR2 FQGNSA. The CDR3 spans 15 residues. Trimming cost V 7 bases and J 5 bases, with 15 bases left between them. CDR3 DNA sequence: TGTGCCAGCAAGTTAGAACAGTCGAATAATTCACCCCTCCACTTT. Its translation: CASKLEQSNNSPLHF.

The V gene is TRBV7-9, the J gene TRBJ2-7; no definite D call. The V gene lost 4 bases and the J gene lost 4 bases, with 8 bases spanning the gap. CDR1 and CDR2 from the germline V gene are SEHNR and FQNEAQ (reference sequence). The CDR3 extends over 12 amino acids. The CDR3 bases are TGTGCCAGCAGCTCTCTAGATTACGAGCAGTACTTC. Translated, it gives CASSSLDYEQYF.

This clonotype was counted between two and nine times. The V call is TRBV18, the J call TRBJ2-7, with D possibly being TRBD1 or TRBD2 (5 bases each). V lost 1 base, J lost 5 bases, and 15 bases lay in between. Germline V CDR1 and CDR2: KGHSH, LQKENI. The CDR3 has 15 residues. CDR3 loop: CASSPRPGRLHEQYF. As DNA, the CDR3 is TGTGCCAGCTCACCACGGCCAGGGAGACTCCACGAGCAGTACTTC. The full variable domain, completed using reference TRBV18 and TRBJ2-7, is NAGVMQNPRHLVRRRGQEARLRCSPMKGHSHVYWYRQLPEEGLKFMVYLQKENIIDESGMPKERFSAEFPKEGPSILRIQQVVRGDSAAYFCASSPRPGRLHEQYFGPGTRLTVT.

The gene calls are TRBV6-5 and TRBJ1-1; D is unclear. V dropped 0 bases and J dropped 2 bases, with 7 bases sitting between them. Germline lookup yields CDR1 MNHEY and CDR2 SVGAGI. This CDR3 has 14 residues. CDR3 protein: CASSYSGENTEAFF. In nucleotides, the CDR3 is TGTGCCAGCAGTTACTCCGGGGAAAACACTGAAGCTTTCTTT.

Many counts were recorded for this clonotype. The V call is TRBV4-3, the J call TRBJ1-1; a weak D match, TRBD1 (6 bases). V lost 0 bases, J lost 2 bases, and 10 bases lay in between. Germline assignment: CDR1 LGHNA and CDR2 YSLEER. There are 15 residues in the CDR3. The CDR3 bases are TGCGCCAGCAGCCAAGAGTGGGGGCGCAACACTGAAGCTTTCTTT. Protein: CASSQEWGRNTEAFF.

The rearrangement links TRBV20-1 to TRBJ2-1, with 7 bases lining up with TRBD2. The CDR3 contains 16 residues. V shed 1 base, J shed 0 bases, and the junction held 6 bases outside the gene matches. CDR1 and CDR2 from the germline V gene are DFQATT and SNEGSKA (reference sequence). The CDR3 DNA reads TGCAGTGCTAGAGGGGCGGGCGGGAGCTCCTACAATGAGCAGTTCTTC. This translates into CSARGAGGSSYNEQFF.

This chain joins TRBV20-1 and TRBJ2-1; 10 positions match TRBD2. Germline V CDR1 and CDR2: DFQATT, SNEGSKA (reference sequence). V gave up 5 bases and J gave up 5 bases; unmatched junction bases: 3. The CDR3 is 13 amino acids. CDR3: CSASSGRDNEQFF. CDR3 DNA sequence: TGCAGTGCTTCAAGCGGGAGGGACAATGAGCAGTTCTTC.

This clonotype was seen a few times. The V and J genes are TRBV20-1 and TRBJ1-1; D ambiguous. V was shortened by 3 bases and J by 3 bases, with 14 bases between the two germline ends. The germline gives CDR1 DFQATT, CDR2 SNEGSKA (reference sequence). The CDR3 sequence is 14 residues long. CDR3 loop: CSASGVSRDTEAFF. The CDR3 region has the DNA TGCAGTGCTAGCGGGGTTAGTAGGGACACTGAAGCTTTCTTT.

The chain combines TRBV5-1 with TRBJ2-7; D ambiguous. This CDR3 has 14 amino acids. V was pared by 2 bases and J by 5 bases, with 14 bases between. In germline, CDR1 is SGHRS, CDR2 YFSETQ. CDR3 in amino acids: CASSFETQVDEQYF. The CDR3 nucleotides are TGCGCCAGCAGCTTTGAGACCCAGGTCGACGAGCAGTACTTC.

V usage is TRBV14 and J usage is TRBJ2-7; 8 positions agree with TRBD2. From germline, CDR1 is SGHDN and CDR2 FVKESK. Trimming removed 3 bases from V and 4 bases from J; junction bases left unmatched: 11. The CDR3 is made up of 16 amino acids. Here the CDR3 DNA reads TGTGCCAGCAGCCACCCCTCGGGACTAGGGCCTTACGAGCAGTACTTC. Translating it yields CASSHPSGLGPYEQYF.

This clonotype has just a few counts. V gene TRBV19 combines with J gene TRBJ2-7; 7 nucleotides align to TRBD1. This CDR3 spans 19 amino acids. V was clipped by 3 bases and J by 1 base; unmatched bases: 18. Per germline, CDR1 LNHDA and CDR2 SQIVND (reference sequence). In DNA form, the CDR3 reads TGTGCCAGTAGTATTCAAACCGTGTGGTCGGGACAGAGATCCTACGAGCAGTACTTC. Translation gives CASSIQTVWSGQRSYEQYF. The full variable domain, in which reference TRBV19 and TRBJ2-7 provide the parts outside the CDR3, is DGGITQSPKYLFRKEGQNVTLSCEQNLNHDAMYWYRQDPGQGLRLIYYSQIVNDFQKGDIAEGYSVSREKKESFPLTVTSAQKNPTAFYLCASSIQTVWSGQRSYEQYFGPGTRLTVT.

V and J are TRBV20-1 and TRBJ2-2; a possible D gene is TRBD2 (7 bases). The CDR3 spans 12 residues. Germline V gene sequence: CDR1 DFQATT, CDR2 SNEGSKA (reference sequence). Trimming removed 5 bases from V and 5 bases from J, with 9 bases in between. The CDR3 protein is CSAGRGTGELFF. CDR3 nucleotides: TGCAGTGCTGGGAGGGGGACCGGGGAGCTGTTTTTT.

This clonotype occurred a few times. The V and J genes are TRBV28 and TRBJ1-5; no definite D call. Germline V gives CDR1 MDHEN, CDR2 SYDVKM. The CDR3 has 17 residues. Trimming stripped 5 bases from V and 0 bases from J, with 17 bases between. CDR3 coding DNA: TGTGCCAGCAGTCCGCCGAATGGGCAATATAGCAATCAGCCCCAGCATTTT. Amino acids: CASSPPNGQYSNQPQHF.

The chain joins TRBV20-1 to TRBJ1-1; no definite D call. The CDR3 runs 11 residues. With 5 bases removed from V and 10 bases from J, the gap between germline ends came to 14 bases. Germline assignment: CDR1 DFQATT and CDR2 SNEGSKA (reference sequence). The CDR3 DNA follows: TGCAGTGCTTCTTTTGGGAGGAGAGCTTTCTTT. Translation gives CSASFGRRAFF.

The gene calls are TRBV24-1 and TRBJ2-3, with 9 bases matching TRBD2. With V trimmed by 5 bases and J by 1 base, 3 bases remained unmatched. Per germline, CDR1 KGHDR and CDR2 SFDVKD. The CDR3 consists of 15 residues. CDR3 bases: TGTGCCACCAGTGCGGGCGGGAGGGGCACAGATACGCAGTATTTT. Translation: CATSAGGRGTDTQYF.

The gene calls are TRBV27 and TRBJ1-1, with D possibly being TRBD1 (6 bases). Per the germline V gene, CDR1 is MNHEY and CDR2 is SMNVEV (reference sequence). The V end was cut by 5 bases, the J end by 5 bases, with 18 bases between. The CDR3 is 15 residues long. The CDR3 protein is CASSPLGQRGTEAFF. Written as DNA, the CDR3 is TGTGCCAGCAGTCCACTAGGACAGCGGGGGACTGAAGCTTTCTTT.

This chain joins TRBV4-3 and TRBJ2-1, with a tentative D call TRBD2 (6 bases). Germline CDR1 is LGHNA and CDR2 is YSLEER. CDR3 length: 17 amino acids. The V end was cut by 0 bases, the J end by 0 bases, with 12 bases between. The CDR3 spells CASSQEGGMSSYNEQFF. CDR3 sequence (DNA): TGCGCCAGCAGCCAAGAAGGCGGGATGAGCTCCTACAATGAGCAGTTCTTC.